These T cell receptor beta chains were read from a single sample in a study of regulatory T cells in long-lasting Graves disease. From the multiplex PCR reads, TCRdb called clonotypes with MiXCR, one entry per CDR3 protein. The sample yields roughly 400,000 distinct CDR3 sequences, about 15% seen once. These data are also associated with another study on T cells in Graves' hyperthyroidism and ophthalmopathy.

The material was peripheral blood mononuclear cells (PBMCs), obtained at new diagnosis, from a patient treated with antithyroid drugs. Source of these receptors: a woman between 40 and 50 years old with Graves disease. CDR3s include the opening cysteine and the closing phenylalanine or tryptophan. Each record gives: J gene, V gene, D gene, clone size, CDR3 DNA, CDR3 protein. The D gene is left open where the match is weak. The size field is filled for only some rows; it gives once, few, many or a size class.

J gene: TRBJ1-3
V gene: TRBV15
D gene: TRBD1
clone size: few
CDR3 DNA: TGTGCCACCAGCTGGGGACAGAGCTCTGGAAACACCATATATTTT
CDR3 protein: CATSWGQSSGNTIYF

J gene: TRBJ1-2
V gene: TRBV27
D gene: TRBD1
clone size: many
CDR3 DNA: TGTGCCAGCAGTGGCGACAGGGGCCTCTATGGCTACACCTTC
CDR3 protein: CASSGDRGLYGYTF

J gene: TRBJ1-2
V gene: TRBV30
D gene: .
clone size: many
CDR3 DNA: TGTGCCTGGACGGACTTACGAGTTAACTATGGCTACACCTTC
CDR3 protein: CAWTDLRVNYGYTF

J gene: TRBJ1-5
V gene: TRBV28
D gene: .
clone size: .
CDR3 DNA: TGTGCCAGCAGTACAAGCCTCAATCAGCCCCAGCATTTT
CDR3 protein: CASSTSLNQPQHF

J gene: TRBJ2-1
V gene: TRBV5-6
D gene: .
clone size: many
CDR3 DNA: TGTGCCAGCAGCCCCAGGGGAAGGGGGGACAATGAGCAGTTCTTC
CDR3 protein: CASSPRGRGDNEQFF

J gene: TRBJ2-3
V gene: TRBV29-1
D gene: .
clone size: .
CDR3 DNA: TGCAGCGTTGAACTGGGGGATACGCAGTATTTT
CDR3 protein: CSVELGDTQYF

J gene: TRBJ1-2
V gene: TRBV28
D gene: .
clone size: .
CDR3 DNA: TGTGCCAGCAGTCCTAGGGGAGGGGCCAGGGAGGAGTGGGACTATGGCTACACCTTC
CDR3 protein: CASSPRGGAREEWDYGYTF

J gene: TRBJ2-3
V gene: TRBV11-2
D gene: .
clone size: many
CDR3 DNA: TGTGCCAGCAGCTTAGGAGGGGCAGATACGCAGTATTTT
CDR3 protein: CASSLGGADTQYF

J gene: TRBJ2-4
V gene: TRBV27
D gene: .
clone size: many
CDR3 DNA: TGTGCCAGCAGTTTACTTGGCACAGGGCGGCAAAACATTCAGTACTTC
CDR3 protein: CASSLLGTGRQNIQYF

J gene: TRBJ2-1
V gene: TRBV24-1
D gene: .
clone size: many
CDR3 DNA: TGTGCCACCAGTGATGGGAGAAGAGGGAGCTACAATGAGCAGTTCTTC
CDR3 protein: CATSDGRRGSYNEQFF

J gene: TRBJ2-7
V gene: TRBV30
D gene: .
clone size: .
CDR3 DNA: TGTGCCTGGAGCGGTGGGATCTACTACGAGCAGTACTTC
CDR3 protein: CAWSGGIYYEQYF

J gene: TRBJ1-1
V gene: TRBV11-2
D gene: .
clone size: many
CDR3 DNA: TGTGCCAGCAGCTTATATTGGCGCACTGAAGCTTTCTTT
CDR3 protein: CASSLYWRTEAFF

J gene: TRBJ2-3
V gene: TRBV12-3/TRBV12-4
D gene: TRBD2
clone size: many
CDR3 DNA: TGTGCCAGCAGGGACTTAGCGGGAGTCAAGTATTTT
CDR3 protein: CASRDLAGVKYF

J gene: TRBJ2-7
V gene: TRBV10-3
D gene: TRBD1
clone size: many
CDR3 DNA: TGTGCCATCAGGGGGACAGGTTCCTACGAGCAGTACTTC
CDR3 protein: CAIRGTGSYEQYF

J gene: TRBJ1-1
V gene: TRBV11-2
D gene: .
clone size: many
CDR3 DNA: TGTGCCAGCAGCTTGGACCCGGGCCTGAGCACTGAAGCTTTCTTT
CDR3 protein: CASSLDPGLSTEAFF

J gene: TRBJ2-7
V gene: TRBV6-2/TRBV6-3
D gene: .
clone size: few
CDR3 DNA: TGTGCCAGCAGTTACTCGGCGAGGTCCGAGCAGTACTTC
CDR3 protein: CASSYSARSEQYF

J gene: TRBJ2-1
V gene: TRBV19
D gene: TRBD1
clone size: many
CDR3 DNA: TGTGCCAGTAGTAAGGGACAGGGAGGCATTTATGAGCAGTTCTTC
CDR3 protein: CASSKGQGGIYEQFF

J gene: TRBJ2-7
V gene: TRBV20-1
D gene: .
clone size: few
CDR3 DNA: TGCAGTGCTAGACTGGCAGCCCCCTCCTACGAGCAGTACTTC
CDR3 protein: CSARLAAPSYEQYF

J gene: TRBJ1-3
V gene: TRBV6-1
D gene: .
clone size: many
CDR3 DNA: TGTGCCAGCAGTGATCCTACGACTGGAAACACCATATATTTT
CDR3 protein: CASSDPTTGNTIYF

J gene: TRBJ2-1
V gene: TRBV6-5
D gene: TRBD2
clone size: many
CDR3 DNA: TGTGCCAGCAGTTACGGGTTCGGGAGGGCCTCCTACAATGAGCAGTTCTTC
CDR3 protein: CASSYGFGRASYNEQFF

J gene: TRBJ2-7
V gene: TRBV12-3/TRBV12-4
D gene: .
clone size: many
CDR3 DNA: TGTGCCAGCAGTCTGGACGTAGGAAGCGAGCAGTACTTC
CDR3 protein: CASSLDVGSEQYF

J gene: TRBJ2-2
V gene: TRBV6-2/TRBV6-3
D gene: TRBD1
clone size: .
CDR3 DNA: TGTGCCAGCAGTATTGGGACAGGGGCCCGTAGCGGGACCGAAGGAACGAACACCGGGGAGCTGTTTTTT
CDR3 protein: CASSIGTGARSGTEGTNTGELFF

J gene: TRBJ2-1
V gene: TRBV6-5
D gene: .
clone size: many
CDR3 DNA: TGTGCCAGCAGTTACGACTACTACAATGAGCAGTTCTTC
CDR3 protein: CASSYDYYNEQFF

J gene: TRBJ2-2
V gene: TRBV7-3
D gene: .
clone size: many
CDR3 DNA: TGTGCCAGCAGCTTAGCAGACAGGTCCGGGGAGCTGTTTTTT
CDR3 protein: CASSLADRSGELFF